The T cell receptor (beta chain) described here comes from a study of cytomegalovirus exposure and HLA in healthy donors. Points from the study as a whole: Follow-up analysis found HLA locus-dependent TCR association rates, highest for DRB1 and lowest for HLA-C.

Worth noting for this clone: Its antigen is undetermined.

This PCR relied on a set of 60 Vbeta primers and 13 Jbeta primers. Profiled with immunoSEQ multiplex PCR; TCRdb holds only in-frame clones, not every one. This sample has 150,000 to 200,000 clones, with more than 9.5% found just once. The CDR3 has 14 amino acids. Germline assignment: CDR1 SGHTA and CDR2 FQGNSA. The V and J ends lost 5 bases and 4 bases respectively, with 11 bases between them. This TCR was recovered from a man between 50 and 59 years old in good health and CMV-seropositive. The specimen sequenced was PBMCs. V is TRBV7-2 and J is TRBJ2-2; TRBD1 is a possible D gene (6 bases). CDR3 DNA sequence: TGTGCCAGCAGCGCGGACAGTCCCACCGGGGAGCTGTTTTTT. This gives the protein CASSADSPTGELFF.